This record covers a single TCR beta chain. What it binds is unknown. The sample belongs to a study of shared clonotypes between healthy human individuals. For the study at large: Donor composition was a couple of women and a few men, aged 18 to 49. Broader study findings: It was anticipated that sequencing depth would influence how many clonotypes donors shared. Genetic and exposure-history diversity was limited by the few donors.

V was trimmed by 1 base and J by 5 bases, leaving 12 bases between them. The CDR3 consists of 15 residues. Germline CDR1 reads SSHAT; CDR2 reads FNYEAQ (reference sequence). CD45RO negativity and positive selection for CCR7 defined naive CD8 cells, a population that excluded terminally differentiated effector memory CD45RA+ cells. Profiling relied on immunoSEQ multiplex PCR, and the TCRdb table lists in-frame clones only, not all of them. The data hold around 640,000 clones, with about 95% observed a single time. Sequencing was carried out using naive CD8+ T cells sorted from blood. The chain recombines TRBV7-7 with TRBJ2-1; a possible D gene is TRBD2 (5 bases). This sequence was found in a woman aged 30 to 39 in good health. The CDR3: CASSLEVARNNEQFF. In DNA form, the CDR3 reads TGTGCCAGCAGCTTAGAGGTAGCGAGGAACAATGAGCAGTTCTTC.